The 20 T cell receptor beta chains in this list originate from one sample, sequenced in a study of a mutant IDH1 vaccine in newly diagnosed glioma. Time point reported: week 11, during vaccination. The content of each vaccine dose was 300 ug of mutant IDH1 20-mer peptide, and topical imiquimod accompanied it. Repertoires were generated with immunoSEQ multiplex PCR, while TCRdb's copy carries only in-frame clones and drops some. Of tens of thousands of clones in the sample, roughly 78% were seen once. These receptors' antigens are unknown. The material was PBMCs, obtained from a glioma patient whose treatment included an IDH1 peptide vaccine. These receptors came from a man aged 35 to 55 with glioma.

The gene calls are TRBV6-6 and TRBJ2-2; maybe TRBD1 (6 bases). V was trimmed by 5 bases and J by 7 bases, leaving 17 bases between them. In germline, CDR1 is MNHNY, CDR2 SVGAGI (reference sequence). This CDR3 has 15 amino acids. CDR3: CASSTTSQGGGELFF. The CDR3 DNA reads as TGTGCCAGCAGTACCACTTCACAGGGCGGCGGGGAGCTGTTTTTT.

The chain uses TRBV7-9 and TRBJ1-1; unclear D gene. Per germline, CDR1 SEHNR and CDR2 FQNEAQ (reference sequence). This CDR3 contains 14 residues. V was shortened by 7 bases and J by 0 bases, with 12 bases between the two germline ends. The CDR3 region has the DNA TGTGCCAGCACCTTGGACCGAATGAACACTGAAGCTTTCTTT. It translates to CASTLDRMNTEAFF. Together with reference TRBV7-9 and TRBJ1-1, the CDR3 gives the full variable domain: DTGVSQNPRHKITKRGQNVTFRCDPISEHNRLYWYRQTLGQGPEFLTYFQNEAQLEKSRLLSDRFSAERPKGSFSTLEIQRTEQGDSAMYLCASTLDRMNTEAFFGQGTRLTVV.

The chain recombines TRBV4-3 with TRBJ1-1; tentatively, D is TRBD1 (6 bases). Germline V lookup: CDR1 LGHNA, CDR2 YSLEER. The CDR3 has 15 residues. Trimming took off 2 bases at V and 3 bases at J, with 13 bases between the two ends. The chain's CDR3 is CASSQNREEDTEAFF. Here the CDR3 DNA reads TGCGCCAGCAGCCAAAACAGGGAAGAGGACACTGAAGCTTTCTTT.

The rearrangement joins TRBV6-1 to TRBJ2-7; TRBD1 matches at 8 bases. Germline V gene data show CDR1 as MNHNS and CDR2 as SASEGT. CDR3 length: 14 residues. Trimming at V came to 3 bases and at J to 6 bases, leaving 7 bases not matched to a gene. The CDR3 DNA follows: TGTGCCAGCAGTGACGGACAGGGCGGAGGCGAGCAGTACGTC. This encodes CASSDGQGGGEQYV.

The rearrangement joins TRBV28 to TRBJ2-1; D unclear. CDR3 length: 16 residues. V lost 7 bases and J lost 7, with 23 bases in between. Germline lookup yields CDR1 MDHEN and CDR2 SYDVKM. The CDR3 sequence is CASNPPNGRLLNEQFF. In DNA, the CDR3 is TGTGCCAGCAACCCCCCTAACGGGCGACTGTTGAATGAGCAGTTCTTC.

This clone has only one observation. V usage is TRBV7-9 and J usage is TRBJ2-1; no clear D. Trimming cost V 5 bases and J 10 bases, with 12 bases left between them. Germline V gene data show CDR1 as SEHNR and CDR2 as FQNEAQ (reference sequence). The CDR3 totals 12 residues. The CDR3 DNA reads TGTGCCAGCAGCCTAGGTAGCCGGGAGCAGTTCTTC. Its protein is CASSLGSREQFF.

J is TRBJ2-7 and V is TRBV4-1; 9 bases agree with TRBD1. V shed 4 bases, J shed 3 bases, and the junction held 4 bases outside the gene matches. The CDR3 length is 14 residues. In germline, CDR1 is MGHRA, CDR2 YSYEKL. The DNA of the CDR3 is TGCGCCAGCAGCCTCCGGGACAGGGACTACGAGCAGTACTTC. Translating gives CASSLRDRDYEQYF.

The gene calls are TRBV10-3 and TRBJ2-7, with TRBD1 matching over 7 bases. The V segment lost 10 bases and the J segment 2 bases; nucleotides outside the gene matches: 11. Germline V gives CDR1 ENHRY, CDR2 SYGVKD. The CDR3 has 14 residues. Here the CDR3 DNA reads TGTGCCAGCTCCCTGGGGACAGAAACCTACGAGCAGTACGTC. This translates into CASSLGTETYEQYV.

For this clone: Germline and junction disagree at one end, which may indicate a read error. The V and J genes are TRBV29-1 and TRBJ1-2; 7 bases align to TRBD1. Germline values: CDR1 SQVTM, CDR2 ANQGSEA. This CDR3 comprises 12 residues. CDR3 DNA: TGCAGCGTCGAGACAGGGACAGATGGCCACACCTTC. Translated, it gives CSVETGTDGHTF.

The chain links TRBV18 to TRBJ1-3; unclear D gene. CDR3 length equals 12 residues. Germline values: CDR1 KGHSH, CDR2 LQKENI. Deletions cut 1 base from V and 7 bases from J, with 5 bases between. The CDR3 DNA sequence: TGTGCCAGCTCACCACGCGGGAACACCATATATTTT. Encoded protein: CASSPRGNTIYF.

The rearrangement joins TRBV18 to TRBJ1-1; 7 nucleotides match TRBD1. Trimming at V came to 2 bases and at J to 11 bases, leaving 23 bases not matched to a gene. Germline CDR1 and CDR2: KGHSH and LQKENI. The length of the CDR3 is 18 residues. In DNA, the CDR3 is TGTGCCAGCTCACCATTAGAGTGGGACAGAGTCCTTAGCCTGATCGCTTTCTTT. It yields the protein CASSPLEWDRVLSLIAFF.

The chain has TRBV5-1 and TRBJ2-2, with TRBD2 matching 7 bases. CDR1 and CDR2 from the germline V gene are SGHRS and YFSETQ. Trimming at V came to 4 bases and at J to 1 base, leaving 7 bases not matched to a gene. The CDR3 covers 16 residues. Here the CDR3 DNA reads TGCGCCAGCAGCAACCAACTAGCGCTGAACACCGGGGAGCTGTTTTTT. As protein: CASSNQLALNTGELFF.

V is TRBV6-4 and J is TRBJ2-1; 7 bases agree with TRBD2. Germline trimming cut 8 bases from V and 0 bases from J; bases unmatched to any gene: 10. This CDR3 comprises 16 residues. Per germline, CDR1 MRHNA and CDR2 SNTAGT. CDR3 protein: CASRIGTTLSYNEQFF. The DNA of the CDR3 is TGTGCCAGCCGAATCGGGACTACACTCTCCTACAATGAGCAGTTCTTC.

This clone was detected only once. This chain connects TRBV13 to TRBJ2-5; TRBD2 matches 9 bases. The CDR3 consists of 14 residues. Germline V gives CDR1 PRHDT, CDR2 FYEKMQ (reference sequence). Trimming took 3 bases from V and 5 from J; bases not matched to a gene: 4. The CDR3 spells CASSLREGLETQYF. In DNA form, the CDR3 reads TGTGCCAGCAGCTTGCGGGAGGGCTTGGAGACCCAGTACTTC.

V is TRBV13 and J is TRBJ1-1, with 7 nucleotides matching TRBD1. Germline V CDR1 and CDR2: PRHDT, FYEKMQ (reference sequence). V dropped 4 bases and J dropped 1; count of bases not matched to a gene: 6. The CDR3 contains 15 residues. Here the CDR3 reads CASSSPGQANTEAFF. The CDR3 DNA is TGTGCCAGCAGCTCCCCCGGACAGGCGAACACTGAAGCTTTCTTT.

The chain joins TRBV11-2 to TRBJ2-1, with D maybe TRBD2 (6 bases). Germline lookup yields CDR1 SGHAT and CDR2 FQNNGV. The V and J ends lost 5 bases and 6 bases respectively, with 14 bases between them. The CDR3 totals 14 residues. CDR3 DNA sequence: TGTGCCAGCAGCAACCGCCGACTAGGCAATGAGCAGTTCTTC. Amino acid sequence: CASSNRRLGNEQFF.

This chain uses TRBV4-3 with TRBJ2-5; D call uncertain. This CDR3 has 14 residues. Per germline, CDR1 LGHNA and CDR2 YSLEER. The V end lost 0 bases, the J end lost 4 bases, and 9 bases lay between the germline ends. This chain's CDR3 is CASSQDQQSETQYF. The CDR3, as DNA: TGCGCCAGCAGCCAAGATCAACAATCAGAGACCCAGTACTTC.

The J gene is TRBJ1-5, the V gene TRBV7-2; D is ambiguous. Germline CDR1 SGHTA, CDR2 FQGNSA. V was clipped by 3 bases and J by 3 bases, with 12 bases between them. This CDR3 spans 15 amino acids. The CDR3 DNA reads TGTGCCAGCAGCTTCGGGTCCCTTTCCAATCAGCCCCAGCATTTT. Translation gives CASSFGSLSNQPQHF.

Here the CDR3 reads CASSEALTAYGYTF. The CDR3 nucleotides read TGTGCCAGCAGTGAAGCGCTGACGGCCTATGGCTACACCTTC. The V call is TRBV6-1, the J call TRBJ1-2; D unresolved. The CDR3 consists of 14 residues. V was trimmed by 0 bases and J by 4 bases, leaving 9 bases between them. From germline, CDR1 is MNHNS and CDR2 SASEGT.

This clone was counted between two and nine times. The chain combines TRBV7-6 with TRBJ2-1; D is perhaps TRBD2 (6 bases). The CDR3 consists of 16 residues. Germline CDR1 SGHVS, CDR2 FNYEAQ. V was shortened by 4 bases and J by 0 bases, with 13 bases between the two germline ends. CDR3 nucleotides: TGTGCCAGCAGCTACGGCGGGACCAGCTCCTACAATGAGCAGTTCTTC. This gives the protein CASSYGGTSSYNEQFF.